This TCR beta chain came from a study of shared clonotypes between healthy human individuals (dated by TCRdb to about 2020). Study-wide context: A few men and a couple of women, aged 18 to 49 years, made up the cohort. For each donor, three plates each were used for CD4 naive and CD4 memory, two plates were used for CD8 naive, and one plate was used for CD8 memory. Blood TCR repertoires of four to six healthy adults were deeply sequenced to estimate repertoire size and the extent of clonotype sharing between individuals. To increase sequencing depth and limit assay-specific biases, different laboratories used diverse techniques to prepare libraries and sequence TCR repertoires. Per donor, leukapheresis produced somewhere between about 0.94 and 9.5 billion PBMCs.

Findings and caveats that apply to the study as a whole: Estimated clonotype richness was generally larger for naive than for memory subsets. Pairwise subsampling indicated that sequencing depth was expected to affect the degree of clonotype sharing among donors. When a few donors were compared, the shared fraction of clonotypes was about 5% for naive CD4, roughly 3.4% for naive CD8, more than 2% for memory CD4, and around 0.37% for memory CD8. Even with the large sequencing depth, rarefaction of the sorted-subset datasets indicated that sequencing was incomplete. Compared with non-shared clonotypes, the clonotypes found in all four sorted-subset donors had higher generation probabilities. Sampling was restricted to blood, and TCR repertoires in tissues likely differ from the TCR repertoires found in blood. The small number of donors limited the genetic and exposure-history diversity represented.

Using the deep immunoSEQ assay, multiplex PCR amplified TCR CDR3 regions from genomic DNA. Extracted genomic DNA from each cell subset was distributed evenly across all wells of several immunoSEQ 96-well plates, and each plate was treated as a replicate. For sorted subsets, each replicate PCR was loaded with approximately 190 ng genomic DNA, equivalent to some 31,000 T cell genomes. The purified libraries were quantified using a Qubit 3.0 fluorometer, sized with a Bioanalyzer 2100, and then quantified again using the KAPA Library Quantification kit. A separate single-read 150-cycle Illumina NextSeq 550 flow cell was used to sequence each immunoSEQ 96-well plate. The study's own analysis went as follows. Because only junctional sequences without quality scores were contained in the immunoSEQ output, filtering matching that applied to full-length reads could not be performed. Sequences were annotated with PyIR, a Python wrapper for IgBLAST v1.9, using IMGT germline references to assign V/J genes and CDR3. Reads were removed for weak V/J assignments (E-value above 1e-6), missing CDR3, stop codons, out-of-frame junctions, or ambiguous translated residues. V3J clonotypes were defined as sequences sharing an identical inferred V gene, J gene, and CDR3 amino acid sequence. To compute the percentage overlap between repertoires, the number of shared unique clonotypes was divided by the size of the smaller repertoire. Repertoire richness was assessed with RTK rarefaction, the Chao1 estimator, and Recon v2.1 estimates of unobserved clonotypes. Generation probabilities for all TCRbeta clonotypes obtained by the gDNA method from several donors were computed using OLGA. This immuneACCESS table, as held by TCRdb, lists in-frame sequences with V and J called but not all clones. Of the missing ones, under half trace to an unresolved V gene in checked studies; the others have no known cause. V and J calls and clone size follow that table, whereas D and trimming were derived from the DNA. Within this sample are about 800,000 clones, with approximately 97% of them counted one time only. Less than 0.25% of the sample lies in the top ten.

About this clone: What this receptor recognizes is not known. Qualities for individual bases were not recorded, and no much larger clone is one base off. At the DNA level, this CDR3 is encoded by other sequences in the same sample as well.

Trimming accounts for 5 bases at V and 2 bases at J, while the number of junction bases matched to no gene is 7. The CDR3 runs 15 residues from the cysteine to the phenylalanine. CDR3 DNA only is kept here, 45 bases in frame from base 1. From the germline V gene (reference sequence), CDR1 is SGHNT and CDR2 is YYREEE. CD8 naive samples were CD45RO-negative cells positively selected for CCR7, giving a CD45RA+CCR7+ population that excluded TemRA cells. The donors were healthy, HIV-negative adults who had no recently reported acute infections or vaccinations. Every donor was a Caucasian adult living in Nashville, Tennessee, USA. Blood was collected by leukapheresis, and PBMCs were isolated by Ficoll-Histopaque density gradient centrifugation and then cryopreserved in liquid nitrogen vapor phase. Analytical flow cytometry was used to check the purity and quantity of every magnetically sorted T cell population. From each sorted fraction, genomic DNA was isolated and quantified by UV absorbance on a Nanodrop 2000c.

Sequencing was carried out using naive CD8+ T cells sorted from blood. The cell subset or site label here, explained by the study, means: CD45RA+CCR7+. The rearrangement joined TRBV5-4 to TRBJ2-7; the junction holds 10 bases that match TRBD1. The origin of this receptor is a man younger than 45 in good health. The CDR3 reads as follows: CASSATGTGAYEQYF. The DNA sequence reads TGTGCCAGCAGTGCAACCGGGACAGGGGCCTACGAGCAGTACTTC.